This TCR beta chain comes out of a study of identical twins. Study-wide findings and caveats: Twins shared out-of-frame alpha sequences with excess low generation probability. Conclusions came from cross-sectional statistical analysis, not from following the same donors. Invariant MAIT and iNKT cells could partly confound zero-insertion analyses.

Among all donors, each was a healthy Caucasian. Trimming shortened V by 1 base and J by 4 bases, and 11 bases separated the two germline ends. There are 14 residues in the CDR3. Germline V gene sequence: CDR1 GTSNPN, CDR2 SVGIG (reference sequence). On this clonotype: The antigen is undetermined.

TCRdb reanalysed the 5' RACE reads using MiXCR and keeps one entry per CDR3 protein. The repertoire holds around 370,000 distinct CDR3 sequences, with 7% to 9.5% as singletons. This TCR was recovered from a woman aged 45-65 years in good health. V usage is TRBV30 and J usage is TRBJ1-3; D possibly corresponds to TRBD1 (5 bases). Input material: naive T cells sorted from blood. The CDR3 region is CAWSAGTVGNTIYF. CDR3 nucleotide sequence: TGTGCCTGGAGTGCCGGGACGGTCGGAAACACCATATATTTT.